This T cell receptor (beta chain) is drawn from a study of blood T cells in healthy people across ages. Findings and limits, study-wide: Unsorted PBMC material precluded a definitive naive versus antigen-experienced comparison. Higher diversity, along with more naive CD4+ cells, distinguished long-lived donors from aged donors. When one million T cells were used, diversity estimates were thought to be underestimates.

This clonotype has a count of ten or more. Its specificity is unknown. For the second PCR, which ran for about 7 to 12 cycles, a sample-barcoded 5' primer and a J-beta primer mix were used. Tags on each cDNA molecule came from a template-switch adaptor with 12 random nucleotides. A single record per CDR3 protein comes from TCRdb applying MiXCR to the 5' RACE reads. Of some 640,000 distinct CDR3 sequences listed, 25% to 35% are singletons. This receptor was identified in an elderly woman in good health. Sequenced input: blood.

In DNA, the CDR3 is TGCGCCAGCAGCTTGGTGGCGGGGGGGAACCTATACAATGAGCAGTTCTTC. As protein: CASSLVAGGNLYNEQFF. V is TRBV5-1 and J is TRBJ2-1; 9 nucleotides align to TRBD2. Germline values: CDR1 SGHRS, CDR2 YFSETQ. Trimming removed 0 bases from V and 4 bases from J; junction bases left unmatched: 8. The CDR3 has 17 amino acids.